Each of the 2 T cell receptor beta chains below was sequenced from the same sample in a study of blood T cell repertoires in COVID-19 (dated by TCRdb to the early 2020s). Library preparation employed the immunoSEQ multiplex PCR assay. TCRdb provides this immuneACCESS table in a form limited to in-frame rearrangements. Some clones are lacking; in checked studies, under half of them reflect an unresolved V gene, and why the rest are absent is not known. For this sample the table gives about 130,000 clones, of which 75% to 90% were detected only once. The top ten clonotypes cover less than 3% of the sample. The specimen was peripheral blood. All receptors derive from a man in his fifties or sixties with active or convalescent COVID-19.

The rearrangement uses TRBV15 and TRBJ1-3; weak D call: TRBD1 (5 bases). CDR1 and CDR2 (germline): LNHNV, YYDKDF (reference sequence). The CDR3 consists of 15 residues. V gave up 6 bases and J gave up 1 base, with 13 bases separating them. In DNA, the CDR3 is TGTGCCACCAGTTCAGGGCCCGCTTCTGGAAACACCATATATTTT. It specifies CATSSGPASGNTIYF.

The V call is TRBV7-2, the J call TRBJ1-2; TRBD1 might be the D (5 bases). This CDR3 contains 13 residues. V was clipped by 5 bases and J by 8 bases, with 15 bases between them. Germline-derived CDR1 and CDR2 are SGHTA and FQGNSA. CDR3: CASSPYAGEGYTF. The CDR3 nucleotides read TGTGCCAGCAGCCCTTACGCGGGGGAGGGCTACACCTTC.